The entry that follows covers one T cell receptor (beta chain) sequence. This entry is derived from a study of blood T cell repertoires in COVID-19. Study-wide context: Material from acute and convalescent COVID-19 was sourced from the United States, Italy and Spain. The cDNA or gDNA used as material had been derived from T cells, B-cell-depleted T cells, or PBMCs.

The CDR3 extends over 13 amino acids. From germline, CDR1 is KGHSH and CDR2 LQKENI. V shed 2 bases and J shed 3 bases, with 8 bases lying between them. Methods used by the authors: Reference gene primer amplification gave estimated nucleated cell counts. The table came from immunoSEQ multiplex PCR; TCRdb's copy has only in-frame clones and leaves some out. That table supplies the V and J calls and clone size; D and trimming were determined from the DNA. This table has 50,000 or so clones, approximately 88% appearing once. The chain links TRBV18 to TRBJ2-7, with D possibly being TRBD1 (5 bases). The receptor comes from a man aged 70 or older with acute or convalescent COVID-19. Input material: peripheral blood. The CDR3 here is CASSPGRDYEQYF. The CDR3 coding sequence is TGTGCCAGCTCACCAGGCAGGGACTACGAGCAGTACTTC.